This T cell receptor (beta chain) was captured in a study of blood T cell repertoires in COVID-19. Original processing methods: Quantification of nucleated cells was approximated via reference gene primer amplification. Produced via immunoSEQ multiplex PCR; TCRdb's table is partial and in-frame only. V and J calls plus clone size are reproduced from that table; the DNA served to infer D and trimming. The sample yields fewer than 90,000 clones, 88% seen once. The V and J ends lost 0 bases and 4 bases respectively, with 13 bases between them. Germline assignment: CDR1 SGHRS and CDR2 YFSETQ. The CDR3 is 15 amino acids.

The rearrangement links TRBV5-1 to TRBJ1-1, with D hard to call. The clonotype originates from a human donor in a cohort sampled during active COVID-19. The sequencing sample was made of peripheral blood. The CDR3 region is CASSLGEWTGTEAFF. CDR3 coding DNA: TGCGCCAGCAGCTTGGGGGAGTGGACTGGCACTGAAGCTTTCTTT.